This T cell receptor beta chain was recovered during a study of neurological immune-mediated disorders. With 10-nucleotide random UMIs included, cDNA was synthesized by 5'RACE. Per sequencing run, 15-18 subjects together gave over 200 million TCR-beta sequences. TCRdb processed the 5' RACE reads anew with MiXCR; each CDR3 protein has one entry. Here the sample spans 81,000 or so distinct CDR3 sequences, less than 15% being singletons. Study results and caveats: HTLV-1-associated myelopathy ranked highest for TCR clonal expansion and multiple sclerosis lowest, beneath healthy controls.

CDR3 length: 14 amino acids. Per the germline V gene, CDR1 is MNHNY and CDR2 is SVGAGI (reference sequence). With 6 bases clipped from V and 5 bases from J, the junction kept 5 bases outside the gene matches. As to time point: longitudinal time-point 2. The unsorted libraries originated from 2 million PBMCs kept at -80 C. In its sample, this clonotype was seen a few times. The antigen is unknown. The V call is TRBV6-6, the J call TRBJ2-1, with 9 bases lining up with TRBD2. This TCR came from a female donor with HTLV-1-associated myelopathy (HAM/TSP). Sequenced sample: PBMCs. The CDR3: CASSAGGPHNEQFF. The CDR3, as DNA: TGTGCCAGCAGCGCGGGGGGGCCCCACAATGAGCAGTTCTTC.